This T cell receptor beta chain was retrieved from a study of blood T cells in healthy people across ages (dated by TCRdb to about 2015). Some background on the complete study: Template switching captured roughly one uniquely barcoded TCR beta cDNA molecule per two T cells in model experiments. To track age-related changes in TCR beta repertoire diversity, the study relied on deep sequencing normalized with unique cDNA molecular identifiers. Four age groups were formed from the donors: young (average about 17 years), middle-aged (more than 35), aged (about 68) and long-lived (less than 85). Donors of different ages were randomly distributed across sequencing lanes to avoid experimental bias. The study analyzed two additional independent replicas of 1 million unique cDNA reads from the same blood draw for two donors, one aged 18 to 30 and one aged 80 or older. Study-level results and caveats: Compared with the aged group, more naive CD4+ T cells, fewer expanded clones and increased TCR diversity were shown by the long-lived group, suggesting age selection. Observed TCR beta diversity per million T cells fell roughly linearly with age, and a significant reduction was already apparent by age roughly 40. Conclusive comparison of naive and antigen-experienced compartments was prevented by the profiling of bulk unsorted PBMCs. Estimates of total diversity based on one million sequenced T cells were regarded as lower bounds and as underestimates. A strong correlation was found between observed TCR beta diversity and the percentage of naive T cells measured by flow cytometry. Because donor CMV infection status was unknown, age-related changes in expanded clonotypes were potentially confounded.

Library preparation used 5' RACE. TCRdb names Illumina HiSeq 2500 as the instrument used. A second PCR of about 7 to 12 cycles was run with a J-beta primer mix and a sample-barcoded 5' primer. A template-switch 5' adaptor carrying 12 random nucleotides introduced a unique molecular identifier onto each TCR beta cDNA molecule. Each sample yielded at least 3 million CDR3-containing paired-end reads. The Mint cDNA synthesis kit, primed by a TRBC-specific oligonucleotide, was used to synthesize first-strand cDNA from all RNA. Following uracil-DNA glycosylase treatment, all cDNA underwent a first 18-cycle PCR with the universal primers M1SS and BC2_uni_R. From the authors' description of their analysis: For normalization, 1 million high-quality reads were randomly selected from each sample, with every read carrying a distinct molecular identifier. Reads with shared molecular identifiers were discarded instead of being binned into consensus sequences. MiTCR, with a Q25 quality threshold and the strictest error-elimination algorithm, was used for CDR3 identification, clonotype clustering and error correction. Lower-bound total TCR beta diversity was estimated with a nonparametric unseen species model using Euler transformation. TCRdb reworked the public reads: Q25 trimming with fastp, MiXCR clone assembly, productive beta chains retained. Under each unique CDR3 protein, matching rows form one entry showing the most common genes and DNA. TCRdb, not the authors, supplied the V and J calls. The sample table holds 1,500,000 or so distinct CDR3 sequences, of which roughly 60% were seen once. The top ten clonotypes cover over 5% of the sample.

The 39 donors, aged about 6 to 95 years, were systemically healthy Caucasian individuals from Russia. Each donor gave ten milliliters of peripheral blood, collected into EDTA-treated Vacutainer tubes. Ficoll-Paque density-gradient centrifugation was used to isolate PBMCs, with at least 6.5 million per sample. Trizol reagent was used to extract total RNA from the PBMCs, yielding at least 5 micrograms per sample. Naive CD45RAhigh/CD27high T cell percentages were measured by flow cytometry on a PBMC aliquot from every donor. Reading from cysteine to phenylalanine, the CDR3 counts 15 amino acids. Just the 45-base CDR3 DNA is kept, in frame starting at base 1. In the germline V gene, CDR1 corresponds to SGHRS and CDR2 to YFSETQ. V trim: 4 bases; J trim: 11 bases; unmatched bases: 15. On this clonotype: Its antigen has not been determined. Base qualities are not recorded, but no much larger clone differs from it by a single base.

The receptor was derived from a man between 18 and 29 years old in good health. Sequences were obtained from blood. The chain is encoded by TRBV5-1 joined to TRBJ2-5, and 9 bases in between align with TRBD2. At the DNA level, the sequence is TGCGCCAGCAGCCCGGGACTAGCAGCCTACAATGAGCAGTACTTC. It codes for CASSPGLAAYNEQYF.